Sequencing of this T cell receptor beta chain was carried out in a study of blood T cell repertoires in COVID-19. Turning to the study itself: Material from acute and convalescent COVID-19 was sourced from the United States, Italy and Spain.

Germline CDR1 reads SGDLS; CDR2 reads YYNGEE. There are 14 residues in the CDR3. V shed 4 bases, J shed 5 bases, and the junction held 7 bases outside the gene matches. Seattle patient enrollment occurred during active infection, with longitudinal follow-up thereafter. This clone was recorded a few times. Per the original data handling: Estimates of nucleated cell counts were drawn from the amplification of reference gene primers. Assay: immunoSEQ multiplex PCR; the TCRdb copy retains only in-frame clones and omits some. The V and J calls and clone size come from that table; D and trimming were worked out from the DNA. Of about 200,000 clones listed, about 88% were seen once; the top ten hold about 18%.

This sequence joins TRBV9 and TRBJ2-5, with 8 bases fitting TRBD2. This receptor was obtained from a man aged 45 to 65 with COVID-19, enrolled during active disease. Sequenced sample: peripheral blood. Here the CDR3 DNA reads TGTGCCAGCAGCATGACCGGGGGGGCGGAGACCCAGTACTTC. Encoded protein: CASSMTGGAETQYF. The complete variable domain, with remaining parts taken from reference TRBV9 and TRBJ2-5, reads DSGVTQTPKHLITATGQRVTLRCSPRSGDLSVYWYQQSLDQGLQFLIQYYNGEERAKGNILERFSAQQFPDLHSELNLSSLELGDSALYFCASSMTGGAETQYFGPGTRLLVL.